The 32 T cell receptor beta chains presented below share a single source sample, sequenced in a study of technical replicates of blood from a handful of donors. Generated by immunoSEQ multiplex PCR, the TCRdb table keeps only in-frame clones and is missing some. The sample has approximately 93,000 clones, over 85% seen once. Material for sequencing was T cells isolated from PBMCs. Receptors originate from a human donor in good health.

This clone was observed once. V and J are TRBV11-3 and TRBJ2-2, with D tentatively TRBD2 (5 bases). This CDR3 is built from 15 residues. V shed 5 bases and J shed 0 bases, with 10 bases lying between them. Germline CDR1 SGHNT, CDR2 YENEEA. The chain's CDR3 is CASSKRTTNTGELFF. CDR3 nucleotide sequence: TGTGCCAGCAGCAAGCGGACCACGAACACCGGGGAGCTGTTTTTT.

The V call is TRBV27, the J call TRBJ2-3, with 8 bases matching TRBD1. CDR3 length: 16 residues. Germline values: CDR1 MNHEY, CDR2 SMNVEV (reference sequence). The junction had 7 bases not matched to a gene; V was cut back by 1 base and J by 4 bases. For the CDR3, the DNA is TGTGCCAGCAGTTTATTCCCCTCAGGGGGCGCAGATACGCAGTATTTT. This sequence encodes CASSLFPSGGADTQYF.

The CDR3 nucleotides read TGTGCCAGCAGCCCCGGCCTTGGGGAGTCCAACACAGATACGCAGTATTTT. This translates into CASSPGLGESNTDTQYF. The chain is built from TRBV4-2 and TRBJ2-3; tentative D call: TRBD2 (5 bases). Per the germline V gene, CDR1 is LGHNA and CDR2 is YNFKEQ. The CDR3 length is 17 residues. V was shortened by 4 bases and J by 2 bases, with 19 bases between the two germline ends.

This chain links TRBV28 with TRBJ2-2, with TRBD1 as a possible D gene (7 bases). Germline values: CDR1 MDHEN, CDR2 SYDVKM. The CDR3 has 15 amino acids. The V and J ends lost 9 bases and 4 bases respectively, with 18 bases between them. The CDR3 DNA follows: TGTGCCAGTGAGGGGGCGGGAAGTATCACCGGGGAGCTGTTTTTT. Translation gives CASEGAGSITGELFF.

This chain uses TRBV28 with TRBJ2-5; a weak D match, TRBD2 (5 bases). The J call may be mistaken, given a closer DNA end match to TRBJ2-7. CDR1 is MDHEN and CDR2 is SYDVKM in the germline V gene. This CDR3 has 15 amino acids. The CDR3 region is CASSLEGRSSYEQYF. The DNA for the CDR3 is TGTGCCAGCAGTTTAGAGGGCCGGAGCTCCTACGAGCAGTACTTC.

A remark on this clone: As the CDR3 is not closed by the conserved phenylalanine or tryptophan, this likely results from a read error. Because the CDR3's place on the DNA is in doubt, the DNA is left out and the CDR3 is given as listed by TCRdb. The CDR3 sequence: CASSEGPTT. The rearrangement joins TRBV2 to TRBJ2-7; the table's D call, TRBD2, was not checked against the DNA. Inclusive of both ends, the CDR3 amounts to 9 amino acids. CDR1 is SNHLY, CDR2 FYNNEI, per germline.

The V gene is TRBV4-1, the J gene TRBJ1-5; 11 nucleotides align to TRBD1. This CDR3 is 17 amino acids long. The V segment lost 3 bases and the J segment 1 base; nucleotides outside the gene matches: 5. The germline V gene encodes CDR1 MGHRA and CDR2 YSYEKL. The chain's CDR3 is CASSHGQGARSNQPQHF. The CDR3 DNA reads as TGCGCCAGCAGCCATGGACAGGGGGCGCGGAGCAATCAGCCCCAGCATTTT.

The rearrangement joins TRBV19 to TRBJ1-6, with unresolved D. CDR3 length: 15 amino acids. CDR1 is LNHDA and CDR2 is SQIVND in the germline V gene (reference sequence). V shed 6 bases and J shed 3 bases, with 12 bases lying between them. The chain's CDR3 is CASRSRGVYNSPLHF. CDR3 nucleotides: TGTGCCAGTAGGAGTCGGGGAGTCTATAATTCACCCCTCCACTTT.

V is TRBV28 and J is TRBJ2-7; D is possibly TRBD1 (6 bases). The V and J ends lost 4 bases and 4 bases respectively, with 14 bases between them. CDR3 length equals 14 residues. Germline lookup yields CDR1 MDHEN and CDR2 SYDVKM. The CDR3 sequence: CASSSPGQAYEQYF. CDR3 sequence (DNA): TGTGCCAGCAGTTCCCCGGGACAAGCATACGAGCAGTACTTC.

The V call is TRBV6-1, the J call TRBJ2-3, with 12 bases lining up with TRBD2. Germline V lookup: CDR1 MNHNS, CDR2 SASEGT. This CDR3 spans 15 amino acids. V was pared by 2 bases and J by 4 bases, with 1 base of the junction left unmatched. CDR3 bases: TGTGCCAGCAGTGAACTAGCGGGAGGGCCAGATACGCAGTATTTT. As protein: CASSELAGGPDTQYF.

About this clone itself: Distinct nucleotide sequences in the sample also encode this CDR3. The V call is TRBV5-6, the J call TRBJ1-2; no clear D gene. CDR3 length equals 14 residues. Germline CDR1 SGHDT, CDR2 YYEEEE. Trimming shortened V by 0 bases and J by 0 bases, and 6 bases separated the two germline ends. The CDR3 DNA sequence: TGTGCCAGCAGCTTGGTATCAGCTAACTATGGCTACACCTTC. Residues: CASSLVSANYGYTF.

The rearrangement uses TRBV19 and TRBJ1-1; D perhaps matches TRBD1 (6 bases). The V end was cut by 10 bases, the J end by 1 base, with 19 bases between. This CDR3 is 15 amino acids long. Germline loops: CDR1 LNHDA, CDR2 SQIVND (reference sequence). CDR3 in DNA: TGTGCCATACGGACTCCACAGGGAAAGAACACTGAAGCTTTCTTT. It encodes CAIRTPQGKNTEAFF. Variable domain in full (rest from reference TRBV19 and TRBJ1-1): DGGITQSPKYLFRKEGQNVTLSCEQNLNHDAMYWYRQDPGQGLRLIYYSQIVNDFQKGDIAEGYSVSREKKESFPLTVTSAQKNPTAFYLCAIRTPQGKNTEAFFGQGTRLTVV.

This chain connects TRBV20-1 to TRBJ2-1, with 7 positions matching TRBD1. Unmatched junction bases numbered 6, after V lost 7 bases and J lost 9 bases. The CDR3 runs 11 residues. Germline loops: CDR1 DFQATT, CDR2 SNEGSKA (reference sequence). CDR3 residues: CSVRSGGEQFF. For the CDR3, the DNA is TGCAGTGTGCGGTCAGGGGGTGAGCAGTTCTTC.

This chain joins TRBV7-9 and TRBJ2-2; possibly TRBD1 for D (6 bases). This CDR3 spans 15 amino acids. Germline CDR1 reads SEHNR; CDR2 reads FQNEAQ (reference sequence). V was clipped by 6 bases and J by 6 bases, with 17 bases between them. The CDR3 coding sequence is TGTGCCAGCAGTCAGAGACGGACAGTTCCCGGGGAGCTGTTTTTT. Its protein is CASSQRRTVPGELFF.

The CDR3 spells CASSPTGANQPQHF. Here the CDR3 DNA reads TGTGCCAGCAGTCCCACAGGGGCAAATCAGCCCCAGCATTTT. The chain links TRBV6-4 to TRBJ1-5, with 7 bases aligning to TRBD1. The CDR3 contains 14 residues. The germline CDR1 and CDR2 sequences are MRHNA and SNTAGT. After removal of 5 bases from V and 4 bases from J, the junction contained 5 bases not matched to a gene.

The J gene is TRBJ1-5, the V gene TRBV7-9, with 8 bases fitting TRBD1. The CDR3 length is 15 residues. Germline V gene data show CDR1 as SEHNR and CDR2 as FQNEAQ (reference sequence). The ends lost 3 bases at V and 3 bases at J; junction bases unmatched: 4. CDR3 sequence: CASSFGQGPNQPQHF. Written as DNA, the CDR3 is TGTGCCAGCAGCTTCGGACAGGGTCCCAATCAGCCCCAGCATTTT.

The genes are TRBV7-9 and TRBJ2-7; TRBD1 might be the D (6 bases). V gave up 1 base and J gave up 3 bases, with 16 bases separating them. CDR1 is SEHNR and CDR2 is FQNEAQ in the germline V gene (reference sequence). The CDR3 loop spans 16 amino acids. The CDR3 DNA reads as TGTGCCAGCAGCTTAGGGGGGACAATAACGGACTACGAGCAGTACTTC. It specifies CASSLGGTITDYEQYF.

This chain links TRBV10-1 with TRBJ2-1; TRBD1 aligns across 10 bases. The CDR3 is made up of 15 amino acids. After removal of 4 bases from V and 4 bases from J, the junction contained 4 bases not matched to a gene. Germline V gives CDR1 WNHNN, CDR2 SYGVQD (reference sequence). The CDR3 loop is CASSVGTGVYNEQFF. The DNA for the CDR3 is TGCGCCAGCAGTGTTGGGACAGGGGTTTACAATGAGCAGTTCTTC.

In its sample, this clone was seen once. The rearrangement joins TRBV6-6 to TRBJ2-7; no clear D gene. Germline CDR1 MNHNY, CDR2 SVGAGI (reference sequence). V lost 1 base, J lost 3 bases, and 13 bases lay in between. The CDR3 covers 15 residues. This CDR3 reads CASSYFQSSGYEQYF. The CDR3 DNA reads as TGTGCCAGCAGTTACTTTCAAAGTTCGGGCTACGAGCAGTACTTC.

In DNA, the CDR3 is TGCGCCAGCAGCTTAAGGACAGGGGGCCAGGGAGAGACCCAGTACTTC. It is translated as CASSLRTGGQGETQYF. The chain carries TRBV5-1 and TRBJ2-5; 11 bases align to TRBD1. CDR3 size: 16 residues. V dropped 2 bases and J dropped 4; count of bases not matched to a gene: 7. CDR1 SGHRS and CDR2 YFSETQ come from the germline V gene.

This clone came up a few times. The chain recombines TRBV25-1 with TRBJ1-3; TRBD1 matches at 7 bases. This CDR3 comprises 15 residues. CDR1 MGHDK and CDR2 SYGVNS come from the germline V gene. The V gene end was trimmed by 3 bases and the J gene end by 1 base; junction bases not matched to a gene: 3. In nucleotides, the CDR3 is TGTGCCAGCAGTGACTCCAGGGGGTCTGGAAACACCATATATTTT. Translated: CASSDSRGSGNTIYF.

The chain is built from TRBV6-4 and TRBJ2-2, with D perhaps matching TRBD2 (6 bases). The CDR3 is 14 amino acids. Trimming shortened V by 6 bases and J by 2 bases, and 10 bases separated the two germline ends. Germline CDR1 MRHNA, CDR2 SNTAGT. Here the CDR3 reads CASSKGGNTGELFF. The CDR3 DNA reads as TGTGCCAGCAGCAAGGGAGGAAACACCGGGGAGCTGTTTTTT.

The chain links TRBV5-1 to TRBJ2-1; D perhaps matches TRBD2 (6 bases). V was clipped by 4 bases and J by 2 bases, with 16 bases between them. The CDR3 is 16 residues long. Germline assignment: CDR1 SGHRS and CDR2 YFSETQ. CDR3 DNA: TGCGCCAGCAGCCAACCGGGAGTGGGGGCCTACAATGAGCAGTTCTTC. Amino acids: CASSQPGVGAYNEQFF. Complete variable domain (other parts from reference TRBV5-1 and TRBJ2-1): KAGVTQTPRYLIKTRGQQVTLSCSPISGHRSVSWYQQTPGQGLQFLFEYFSETQRNKGNFPGRFSGRQFSNSRSEMNVSTLELGDSALYLCASSQPGVGAYNEQFFGPGTRLTVL.

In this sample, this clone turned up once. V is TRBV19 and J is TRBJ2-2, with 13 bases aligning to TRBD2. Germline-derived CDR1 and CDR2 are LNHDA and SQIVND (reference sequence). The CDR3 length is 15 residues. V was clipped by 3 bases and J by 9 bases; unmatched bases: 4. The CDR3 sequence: CASSMGLAGNRELFF. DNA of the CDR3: TGTGCCAGTAGTATGGGACTAGCGGGAAATCGGGAGCTGTTTTTT. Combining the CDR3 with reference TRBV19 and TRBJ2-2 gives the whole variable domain DGGITQSPKYLFRKEGQNVTLSCEQNLNHDAMYWYRQDPGQGLRLIYYSQIVNDFQKGDIAEGYSVSREKKESFPLTVTSAQKNPTAFYLCASSMGLAGNRELFFGEGSRLTVL.

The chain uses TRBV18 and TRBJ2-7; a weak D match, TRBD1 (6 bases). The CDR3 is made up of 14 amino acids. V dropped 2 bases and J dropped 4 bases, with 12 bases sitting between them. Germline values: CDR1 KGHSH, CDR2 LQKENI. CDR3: CASSPSNREYEQYF. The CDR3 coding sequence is TGTGCCAGCTCACCATCCAACAGGGAGTACGAGCAGTACTTC.

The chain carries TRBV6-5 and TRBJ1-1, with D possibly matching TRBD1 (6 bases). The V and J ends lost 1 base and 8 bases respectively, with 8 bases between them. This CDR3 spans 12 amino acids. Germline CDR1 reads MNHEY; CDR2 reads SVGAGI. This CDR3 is CASSYLTGEAFF. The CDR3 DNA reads TGTGCCAGCAGTTACTTAACAGGGGAAGCTTTCTTT.

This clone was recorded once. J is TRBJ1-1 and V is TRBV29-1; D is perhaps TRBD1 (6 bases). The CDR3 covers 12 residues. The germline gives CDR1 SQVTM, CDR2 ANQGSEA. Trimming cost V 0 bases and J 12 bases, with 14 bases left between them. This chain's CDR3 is CSVEDNRDLPFF. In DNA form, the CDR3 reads TGCAGCGTTGAAGACAACAGGGATTTGCCTTTCTTT.

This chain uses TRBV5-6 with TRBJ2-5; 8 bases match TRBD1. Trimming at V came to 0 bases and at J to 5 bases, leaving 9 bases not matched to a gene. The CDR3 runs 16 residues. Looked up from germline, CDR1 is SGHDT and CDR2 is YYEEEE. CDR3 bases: TGTGCCAGCAGCTTGGAGTCCGCCAGGGGGCTTGAGACCCAGTACTTC. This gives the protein CASSLESARGLETQYF.

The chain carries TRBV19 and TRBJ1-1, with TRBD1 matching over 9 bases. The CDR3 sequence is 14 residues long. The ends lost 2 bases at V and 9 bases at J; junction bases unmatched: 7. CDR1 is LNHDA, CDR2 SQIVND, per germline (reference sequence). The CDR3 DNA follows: TGTGCCAGTAGTATATTAGGGGACAGGGACAAAGCTTTCTTT. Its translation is CASSILGDRDKAFF.

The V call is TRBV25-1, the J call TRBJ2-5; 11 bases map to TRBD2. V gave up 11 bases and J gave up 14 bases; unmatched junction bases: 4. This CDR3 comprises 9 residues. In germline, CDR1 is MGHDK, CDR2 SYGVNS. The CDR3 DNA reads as TGTGCCTGTCTAGCGGGGGGATACTTC. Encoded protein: CACLAGGYF.

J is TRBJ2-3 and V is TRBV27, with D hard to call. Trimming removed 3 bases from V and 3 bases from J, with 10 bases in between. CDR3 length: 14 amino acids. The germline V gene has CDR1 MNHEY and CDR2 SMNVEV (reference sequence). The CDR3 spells CASSFLQSTDTQYF. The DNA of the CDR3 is TGTGCCAGCAGTTTTCTACAGTCAACAGATACGCAGTATTTT.

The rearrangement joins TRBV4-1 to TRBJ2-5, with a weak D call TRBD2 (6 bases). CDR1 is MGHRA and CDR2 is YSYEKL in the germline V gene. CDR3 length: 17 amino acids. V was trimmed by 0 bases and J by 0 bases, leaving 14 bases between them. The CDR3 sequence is CASSQDLLAANQETQYF. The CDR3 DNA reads TGCGCCAGCAGCCAAGATTTACTAGCAGCGAACCAAGAGACCCAGTACTTC.